These T cell receptor beta chains were read from a single sample in a study of blood T cell repertoires in COVID-19. Assay used: immunoSEQ multiplex PCR; TCRdb lists only in-frame clones, some missing. The sample holds about 270,000 clones, approximately 81% seen once. Specimen: peripheral blood. These TCRs come from a woman aged 18-29 years with acute or convalescent COVID-19. Each CDR3 is given with its conserved first and last residue. A D gene is named only where the DNA matches it firmly. A clone size is listed for some rows: how often the clone was seen (once, few, many), or a class if it is expanded.

j_gene,d_gene,abundance,v_gene,CDR3nt,CDR3aa
TRBJ2-3,TRBD2,.,TRBV7-9,TGTGCCAGCAGCCAGACACTAGCGGGAGATGTTCCAGATACGCAGTATTTT,CASSQTLAGDVPDTQYF
TRBJ1-5,.,few,TRBV4-3,TGCGCCAGCAGCCAAGGACTGGCCGTTGGGCAGCCCCAGCATTTT,CASSQGLAVGQPQHF
TRBJ2-5,TRBD1,.,TRBV6-6,TGTGCCAGCAGTTACACAGGGGGTCAGGGAGAGACCCAGTACTTC,CASSYTGGQGETQYF
TRBJ1-2,TRBD1,.,TRBV7-9,TGTGCCAGCAGCCCAAAACAGGGGGCCACTACTGGCTACACCTTC,CASSPKQGATTGYTF
TRBJ2-1,TRBD1,.,TRBV12-5,TGTGCTAGTGGTTTGGCCCTGGGACAGGGGACAAACAATGAGCAGTTCTTC,CASGLALGQGTNNEQFF
TRBJ2-3,.,.,TRBV7-2,TGTGCCAGCAGCTTATTTTACCGCGCGGCGATCACAGATACGCAGTATTTT,CASSLFYRAAITDTQYF
TRBJ2-7,TRBD1,.,TRBV5-1,TGCGCCAGCAGGGTAGGGACAGGGGCTTACGAGCAGTACTTC,CASRVGTGAYEQYF
TRBJ1-2,.,.,TRBV13,TGTGCCAGCAGCTTAGACAGGAACTATGGCTACACCTTC,CASSLDRNYGYTF
TRBJ2-5,.,.,TRBV7-7,TGTGCTAGCAGCTTCGGACCCTCAGGGCGAGAGACCCAGTACTTC,CASSFGPSGRETQYF
TRBJ2-1,.,.,TRBV7-9,TGTGCCAGCAGCTGGACAGACAATGAGCAGTTCTTC,CASSWTDNEQFF
TRBJ1-6,TRBD1,few,TRBV7-8,TGTGCCAGCAGCCCGAGGACAGGGACCTATAATTCACCCCTCCACTTT,CASSPRTGTYNSPLHF
TRBJ2-1,TRBD1,once,TRBV27,TGTGCCAGCAGTTTCCAGGACAGGGGGCTCGATGAGCAGTTCTTC,CASSFQDRGLDEQFF
TRBJ2-1,TRBD2,.,TRBV19,TGTGCCAGTACCCCAAGGAGCGGGAAGTCTTACAATGAGCAGTTCTTC,CASTPRSGKSYNEQFF
TRBJ2-7,.,.,TRBV6-6,TGTGCCAGCAGTTACTCGGAGACAGAGTCCTACGAGCAGTACTTC,CASSYSETESYEQYF
TRBJ2-1,TRBD1,.,TRBV7-9,TGTGCCAGCAGCTTAGGGGGGACAGGCTCCTACAATGAGCAGTTCTTC,CASSLGGTGSYNEQFF
TRBJ2-7,.,.,TRBV10-2,TGCGCCAGCAGGGGGGGGGACATCTCCTACGAGCAGTACTTC,CASRGGDISYEQYF
TRBJ2-7,TRBD2,.,TRBV6-6,TGTGCCAGCAGCCTGACTAGCATTGTCGAGCAGTACTTC,CASSLTSIVEQYF
TRBJ2-4,.,.,TRBV7-6,TGTGCCAGCAGCTTAGGGGGTTACGGAGGAAACATTCAGTACTTC,CASSLGGYGGNIQYF
TRBJ2-3,TRBD1,few,TRBV7-9,TGTGCCAGCAGGTGGGACAGGGGCGCAGATACGCAGTATTTT,CASRWDRGADTQYF
TRBJ1-1,TRBD1,few,TRBV6-5,TGTGCCAGCAGTTCCCGGACAGGGAGACAGACTGAAGCTTTCTTT,CASSSRTGRQTEAFF
TRBJ2-7,TRBD1,.,TRBV28,TGTGCCAGCAGCCCAATTGACAGGGAGACCTACGAGCAGTACTTC,CASSPIDRETYEQYF
TRBJ1-6,.,.,TRBV28,TGTGCCAGCAGTTCGGACAGCCTGAGCTCCTATAATTCACCCCTCCACTTT,CASSSDSLSSYNSPLHF
TRBJ2-7,.,.,TRBV28,TGTGCCAGCAACAGGGGGGGCGAGCAGTACTTC,CASNRGGEQYF
TRBJ2-3,.,.,TRBV20-1,TGCAGTGCTAGTGGTTTTCTTTTTTATAGCACAGATACGCAGTATTTT,CSASGFLFYSTDTQYF
TRBJ1-5,.,.,TRBV4-3,TGCGCCAGCAGCCAAGGAAGAGGGGGTAGCAATCAGCCCCAGCATTTT,CASSQGRGGSNQPQHF
TRBJ1-1,.,.,TRBV19,TGTGCCAGTAGCGGTAGATTTGAAGCTTTCTTT,CASSGRFEAFF
TRBJ2-1,TRBD2,.,TRBV28,TGTGCCAGCAGTCCGGGACTAGCGGGAGTATTGTGGGCGCAGTTCTTC,CASSPGLAGVLWAQFF
TRBJ1-1,.,.,TRBV6-5,TGTGCCAGCCGCAGGTTAACTGAAGCTTTCTTT,CASRRLTEAFF
TRBJ2-7,.,.,TRBV9,TGTGCCAGCAGCCCAGAGGCGGGCGAGCAGTACTTC,CASSPEAGEQYF
TRBJ2-7,TRBD2,.,TRBV6-5,TGTGCCAGCAGTTACGGACTAGCGGACGAGCAGTACTTC,CASSYGLADEQYF
TRBJ1-4,.,.,TRBV2,TGTGCCAGCAGTGACGTCAATAAGAGAGAAAAACTGTTTTTT,CASSDVNKREKLFF
TRBJ2-5,.,.,TRBV30,TGTGCCTGGAGTTTCTCAGGAGAGACCCAGTACTTC,CAWSFSGETQYF
TRBJ2-1,TRBD1,.,TRBV9,TGTGCCAGCAGCGTAGGACAGGGGGGCAATGAGCAGTTCTTC,CASSVGQGGNEQFF
TRBJ1-2,TRBD1,.,TRBV5-4,TGTGCCAGCAGCTGGGCGGACAGGGTGGTGGTCTATGGCTACACCTTC,CASSWADRVVVYGYTF
TRBJ2-5,.,.,TRBV7-8,TGTGCCAGCAGCTTAGGGGGCGGCGGCGAGACCCAGTACTTC,CASSLGGGGETQYF
TRBJ2-7,TRBD2,.,TRBV13,TGTGCCAGCAGCTTAGCCCCGAATAGCGGGAGTTCCCACGAGCAGTACTTC,CASSLAPNSGSSHEQYF
TRBJ2-5,TRBD1,.,TRBV3-1/TRBV3-2,TGTGCCAGCAGCCATGGGGACAGACAAGAGACCCAGTACTTC,CASSHGDRQETQYF
TRBJ1-5,TRBD1,.,TRBV18,TGTGCCAGCTCCCCGGGACAGGGTGGTCAGCCCCAGCATTTT,CASSPGQGGQPQHF
TRBJ1-4,TRBD1,.,TRBV30,TGTGCCTGGGCACCGGGACAGGGGGCTCGAGAAAAACTGTTTTTT,CAWAPGQGAREKLFF
TRBJ1-3,TRBD1,.,TRBV24-1,TGTGCCACCAGTGATCCCGGGACAGACTCTGGAAACACCATATATTTT,CATSDPGTDSGNTIYF
TRBJ1-6,TRBD1,few,TRBV12-3/TRBV12-4,TGTGCCAGCACCCTGGACAGGAGGTGGCCCCTCCACTTT,CASTLDRRWPLHF
TRBJ2-7,.,.,TRBV30,TGTGCCTGGAGTGTGGGGAGCAACGAGCAGTACTTC,CAWSVGSNEQYF
TRBJ2-7,.,once,TRBV18,TGTGCCAGCTCACCACCTAATAGGAGGGCCTACGAGCAGTACTTC,CASSPPNRRAYEQYF
TRBJ1-6,.,once,TRBV5-1,TGCGCCAGCAGCTTGGCGTATGATAATTCACCCCTCCACTTT,CASSLAYDNSPLHF
TRBJ1-6,.,.,TRBV19,TGTGCCAGTAGTGTTACCATCGCGACAGGCGGTAATTCACCCCTCCACTTT,CASSVTIATGGNSPLHF
TRBJ1-4,TRBD1,few,TRBV5-1,TGCGCCAGCAGCCCGGCAGGGGGTTTGGTTAATGAAAAACTGTTTTTT,CASSPAGGLVNEKLFF
TRBJ2-2,.,.,TRBV7-9,TGTGCCAGCAGCCCCGGGGGATCCGGGGAGCTGTTTTTT,CASSPGGSGELFF
TRBJ2-1,TRBD2,.,TRBV7-8,TGTGCCAGCAGCCCGCGGGAGGGCCTCAATGAGCAGTTCTTC,CASSPREGLNEQFF
TRBJ2-4,TRBD2,.,TRBV27,TGTGCCAGCACAGCGGGGGGAGCCAAAAACATTCAGTACTTC,CASTAGGAKNIQYF
TRBJ1-3,TRBD1,few,TRBV11-3,TGTGCCATTCGGGACAGGGCAGCTGGAAACACCATATATTTT,CAIRDRAAGNTIYF
TRBJ2-1,TRBD2,.,TRBV5-8,TGTGCCAGCAGCTCCGGGACTAGCGTCTACAATGAGCAGTTCTTC,CASSSGTSVYNEQFF
TRBJ2-5,.,.,TRBV12-3/TRBV12-4,TGTGCCAGCAGTCTACAGGTACCAGAGACCCAGTACTTC,CASSLQVPETQYF
TRBJ1-6,TRBD1,once,TRBV28,TGTGCCAGCGGCACCAGGGGGCCTAGAAGTTCACCCCTCCACTTT,CASGTRGPRSSPLHF
TRBJ1-4,TRBD1,.,TRBV27,TGTGCCAGCAGTTTAGCACAGGGGGCTAATGAAAAACTGTTTTTT,CASSLAQGANEKLFF
TRBJ1-3,.,.,TRBV5-8,TGTGCCAGCAGCTTGTATTCGGGGTCAGAAAACACCATATATTTT,CASSLYSGSENTIYF
TRBJ2-3,.,few,TRBV27,TGTGCCAGCAGTCCCGACAGTTACACAGATACGCAGTATTTT,CASSPDSYTDTQYF